These 11 T cell receptor beta chains originate from one sample sequenced in a study of blood T cell repertoires in COVID-19. Profiled with immunoSEQ multiplex PCR; TCRdb holds only in-frame clones, not every one. The sample carries 100,000 or so clones, about 81% recorded once. Material for sequencing was peripheral blood. These receptors originate from a man between 60 and 70 years old with acute or convalescent COVID-19.

In this sample, this clone turned up a few times. The chain is built from TRBV19 and TRBJ2-1; D perhaps matches TRBD2 (6 bases). Per germline, CDR1 LNHDA and CDR2 SQIVND (reference sequence). V shed 3 bases and J shed 4 bases, with 13 bases lying between them. There are 15 residues in the CDR3. The DNA for the CDR3 is TGTGCCAGTAGTATGCTTGGGGACTGGTACAATGAGCAGTTCTTC. The encoded protein is CASSMLGDWYNEQFF.

This clone showed up just a few times. This rearrangement joins TRBV29-1 to TRBJ1-5, with a tentative D call TRBD1 (5 bases). V was clipped by 4 bases and J by 7 bases, with 11 bases between them. The V gene's germline CDR1 is SQVTM and CDR2 ANQGSEA. The CDR3 loop spans 12 amino acids. CDR3 bases: TGCAGCGTTGTTGTCCAGGGCCAGCCCCAGCATTTT. It yields the protein CSVVVQGQPQHF.

The gene calls are TRBV6-1 and TRBJ2-2; no definite D call. Germline values: CDR1 MNHNS, CDR2 SASEGT. Trimming pared 1 base from V and 5 bases from J, leaving 8 bases between. This CDR3 comprises 14 residues. In nucleotides, the CDR3 is TGTGCCAGCAGTGAAGTCACCGGGACCGGGGAGCTGTTTTTT. It codes for CASSEVTGTGELFF.

Only one count was recorded for this clone. This sequence joins TRBV6-5 and TRBJ2-5; 7 bases align to TRBD2. This CDR3 region has 13 residues. Germline V CDR1 and CDR2: MNHEY, SVGAGI. V lost 6 bases and J lost 3; bases outside the gene matches: 4. In nucleotides, the CDR3 is TGTGCCAGCAGAAGTGGGGGGGAAGAGACCCAGTACTTC. Its protein product is CASRSGGEETQYF.

The CDR3 protein is CASSLGTAYNSPLHF. As DNA, the CDR3 is TGCGCCAGCAGCTTGGGGACAGCCTATAATTCACCCCTCCACTTT. The chain employs TRBV5-1 and TRBJ1-6; possible D gene TRBD1, 6 bases. Trimming removed 0 bases from V and 2 bases from J, with 6 bases in between. The CDR3 runs 15 residues. In germline, CDR1 is SGHRS, CDR2 YFSETQ.

The rearrangement uses TRBV4-1 and TRBJ1-6, with 8 bases fitting TRBD1. The CDR3 loop spans 15 amino acids. V trimming: 5 bases; J trimming: 7 bases; junction bases outside the gene matches: 7. CDR1 is MGHRA, CDR2 YSYEKL, per germline. This chain's CDR3 is CASSVGQVLNSPLHF. The CDR3 nucleotides are TGCGCCAGCAGCGTGGGACAGGTATTGAATTCACCCCTCCACTTT.

In this sample, this clone turned up once. The chain uses TRBV27 and TRBJ2-4, with D tentatively TRBD1 (6 bases). There are 14 residues in the CDR3. Germline V gene sequence: CDR1 MNHEY, CDR2 SMNVEV (reference sequence). The ends were cut back, 5 bases at V and 11 bases at J, with 19 bases in the middle. The CDR3: CASSPQGSARVQYF. CDR3 DNA: TGTGCCAGCAGTCCTCAGGGGAGCGCCCGGGTTCAGTACTTC.

V is TRBV5-1 and J is TRBJ2-1; perhaps TRBD2 as D (6 bases). Germline-derived CDR1 and CDR2 are SGHRS and YFSETQ. The CDR3 covers 12 residues. The V end lost 3 bases, the J end lost 6 bases, and 7 bases lay between the germline ends. The CDR3 coding sequence is TGCGCCAGCAGCTCGGGAGTCAATGAGCAGTTCTTC. Translation: CASSSGVNEQFF. The complete variable domain, with remaining parts taken from reference TRBV5-1 and TRBJ2-1, reads KAGVTQTPRYLIKTRGQQVTLSCSPISGHRSVSWYQQTPGQGLQFLFEYFSETQRNKGNFPGRFSGRQFSNSRSEMNVSTLELGDSALYLCASSSGVNEQFFGPGTRLTVL.

This clone occurred once. CDR3 in DNA: TGTGCCAGCACCAAGGACTCCAGGCGTGCTTTCTTT. Amino acids: CASTKDSRRAFF. The chain recombines TRBV2 with TRBJ1-1; D ambiguous. The germline V and J ends were trimmed by 7 bases and 11 bases, with 17 bases remaining between them. This CDR3 comprises 12 residues. Germline assignment: CDR1 SNHLY and CDR2 FYNNEI.

The V call is TRBV19, the J call TRBJ2-1, with D possibly being TRBD1 (6 bases). Trimming cost V 5 bases and J 5 bases, with 13 bases left between them. The CDR3 contains 14 residues. CDR1 LNHDA and CDR2 SQIVND come from the germline V gene (reference sequence). The CDR3 sequence: CASSPSDRNNEQFF. DNA of the CDR3: TGTGCCAGTAGTCCATCGGACAGAAACAATGAGCAGTTCTTC.

The chain uses TRBV27 and TRBJ2-7, with 9 bases aligning to TRBD2. This CDR3 comprises 15 residues. The junction had 9 bases not matched to a gene; V was cut back by 6 bases and J by 3 bases. The germline CDR1 and CDR2 sequences are MNHEY and SMNVEV (reference sequence). The DNA of the CDR3 is TGTGCCAGCAGCCGCGGCGGGGGGGCCTACTACGAGCAGTACGTC. This gives the protein CASSRGGGAYYEQYV.